Below are 25 T cell receptor beta chains sequenced from a single sample in a study of cytomegalovirus exposure and HLA in healthy donors. PCR amplification relied on 60 Vbeta primers (plus 13 Jbeta primers). This table comes from immunoSEQ multiplex PCR, and its TCRdb copy is limited to in-frame clones, with some not included. The data contain roughly 97,000 clones, less than 9.5% of them singletons. The sequencing input was PBMCs. The receptors shown here come from a man aged 45-65 years in good health and CMV-seropositive.

CDR3 coding DNA: TGTGCCAGCAGCTTGGAAGCGGGTCTAGCTCTGTTCTTC. Protein product: CASSLEAGLALFF. The V and J genes are TRBV5-4 and TRBJ2-1; TRBD2 might be the D (6 bases). The CDR3 loop spans 13 amino acids. CDR1 is SGHNT and CDR2 is YYREEE in the germline V gene (reference sequence). The V end was cut by 0 bases, the J end by 15 bases, with 16 bases between.

This sequence joins TRBV6-4 and TRBJ2-3, with D perhaps TRBD2 (7 bases). CDR1 and CDR2 (germline): MRHNA, SNTAGT. The V and J ends lost 0 bases and 0 bases respectively, with 10 bases between them. The CDR3 runs 16 residues. Written as DNA, the CDR3 is TGTGCCAGCAGTGACTCCCCGGGGGGCAGCACAGATACGCAGTATTTT. Translation: CASSDSPGGSTDTQYF.

This clone was picked up a small number of times. V and J are TRBV27 and TRBJ2-1; tentative D call: TRBD1 (5 bases). The CDR3 runs 14 residues. Looked up from germline, CDR1 is MNHEY and CDR2 is SMNVEV (reference sequence). The V end was cut by 7 bases, the J end by 5 bases, with 15 bases between. DNA for the CDR3: TGTGCCAGCACCCTAAACAGGTACCACAATGAGCAGTTCTTC. It encodes CASTLNRYHNEQFF.

This chain connects TRBV7-8 to TRBJ2-5, with 11 positions matching TRBD1. Germline lookup yields CDR1 SGHVS and CDR2 FQNEAQ. V gave up 1 base and J gave up 3 bases; unmatched junction bases: 7. The CDR3 sequence is 17 residues long. The CDR3 bases are TGTGCCAGCAGCTTAGGTGGGACAGGGGGAGATAAAGAGACCCAGTACTTC. This translates into CASSLGGTGGDKETQYF.

The genes are TRBV6-1 and TRBJ2-5; TRBD2 is a possible D gene (6 bases). V was trimmed by 1 base and J by 4 bases, leaving 16 bases between them. CDR1 MNHNS and CDR2 SASEGT come from the germline V gene. There are 16 residues in the CDR3. The CDR3 is CASSEEVTPRGETQYF. CDR3 coding DNA: TGTGCCAGCAGTGAAGAAGTAACTCCGCGGGGAGAGACCCAGTACTTC.

This sequence joins TRBV7-6 and TRBJ2-4; D might be TRBD2 (6 bases). V dropped 0 bases and J dropped 0 bases, with 18 bases sitting between them. The CDR3 is 19 residues long. The germline gives CDR1 SGHVS, CDR2 FNYEAQ. Here the CDR3 reads CASSLAAGGNIVAKNIQYF. CDR3 sequence (DNA): TGTGCCAGCAGCTTAGCCGCCGGGGGAAATATAGTAGCCAAAAACATTCAGTACTTC.

The rearrangement joins TRBV13 to TRBJ1-1, with D unclear. CDR3 length: 14 amino acids. CDR1 and CDR2 from the germline V gene are PRHDT and FYEKMQ (reference sequence). Trimming removed 6 bases at V and 3 bases at J, with 14 bases between. CDR3 loop: CASRVFTEYTEAFF. The CDR3, as DNA: TGTGCCAGCAGAGTTTTTACAGAGTACACTGAAGCTTTCTTT.

The rearrangement links TRBV6-1 to TRBJ1-1; a weak D match, TRBD1 (6 bases). The CDR3 loop spans 13 amino acids. V shed 6 bases and J shed 2 bases, with 10 bases lying between them. Germline values: CDR1 MNHNS, CDR2 SASEGT. The DNA of the CDR3 is TGTGCCAGCAGAGGACAGACCAACACTGAAGCTTTCTTT. Its translation: CASRGQTNTEAFF.

In this sample, this clone turned up a few times. The J gene is TRBJ2-1, the V gene TRBV7-9; 7 positions match TRBD1. Germline assignment: CDR1 SEHNR and CDR2 FQNEAQ (reference sequence). Trimming removed 2 bases from V and 8 bases from J; junction bases left unmatched: 6. The CDR3 extends over 14 amino acids. CDR3 region: CASSLMTGTDEQFF. CDR3 DNA sequence: TGTGCCAGCAGCTTAATGACAGGGACGGATGAGCAGTTCTTC.

The genes are TRBV28 and TRBJ2-7, with TRBD2 identical over 8 bases. J lost 2 bases, V lost 7 bases, and 7 bases had no gene match. The CDR3 runs 14 residues. The germline CDR1 and CDR2 sequences are MDHEN and SYDVKM. CDR3 sequence (DNA): TGTGCCAGCACCCTAGCGGGCACTGCCTACGAGCAGTACTTC. As protein: CASTLAGTAYEQYF.

The chain joins TRBV29-1 to TRBJ2-6, with TRBD2 matching over 7 bases. Germline CDR1 is SQVTM and CDR2 is ANQGSEA. CDR3 length: 16 amino acids. With V trimmed by 1 base and J by 2 bases, 5 bases remained unmatched. CDR3 residues: CSVEVGRAAGANVLTF. The DNA of the CDR3 is TGCAGCGTTGAAGTAGGGAGGGCGGCTGGGGCCAACGTCCTGACTTTC.

The chain is built from TRBV6-6 and TRBJ1-2; a possible D gene is TRBD1 (6 bases). Germline V gives CDR1 MNHNY, CDR2 SVGAGI (reference sequence). This CDR3 spans 13 amino acids. The V end was cut by 6 bases, the J end by 12 bases, with 20 bases between. CDR3 region: CASSSGQSPRNTF. In nucleotides, the CDR3 is TGTGCCAGCAGCTCAGGACAGTCCCCGCGGAACACCTTC.

This clone was observed a handful of times. The chain combines TRBV29-1 with TRBJ2-1, with TRBD2 identical over 11 bases. J gave up 8 bases and V 5 bases, and 20 bases lay outside the gene matches. The germline CDR1 and CDR2 sequences are SQVTM and ANQGSEA. CDR3 size: 18 residues. The CDR3 protein is CSVPRGTSGRDSLDEQFF. The CDR3 nucleotides are TGCAGCGTTCCCAGAGGTACTAGCGGGAGAGACAGCTTAGATGAGCAGTTCTTC.

The table lists this clone with a few counts. The chain carries TRBV5-4 and TRBJ1-4; 7 bases align to TRBD1. Germline CDR1 is SGHNT and CDR2 is YYREEE (reference sequence). The CDR3 has 14 amino acids. The J segment lost 3 bases and the V segment lost 4 bases, leaving 3 bases of the junction unmatched. CDR3 protein: CASSQGQPNEKLFF. CDR3 in DNA: TGTGCCAGCAGCCAGGGACAGCCTAATGAAAAACTGTTTTTT. Combining the CDR3 with reference TRBV5-4 and TRBJ1-4 gives the whole variable domain ETGVTQSPTHLIKTRGQQVTLRCSSQSGHNTVSWYQQALGQGPQFIFQYYREEENGRGNFPPRFSGLQFPNYSSELNVNALELDDSALYLCASSQGQPNEKLFFGSGTQLSVL.

This clone has more than one count but fewer than ten. The chain recombines TRBV19 with TRBJ1-5; 8 nucleotides line up with TRBD1. V was clipped by 4 bases and J by 4 bases; unmatched bases: 6. The germline V gene encodes CDR1 LNHDA and CDR2 SQIVND (reference sequence). The CDR3 contains 15 residues. The CDR3 region is CASSTIDRGNQPQHF. The CDR3 DNA follows: TGTGCCAGTAGTACTATCGACAGGGGTAATCAGCCCCAGCATTTT.

Concerning this clone: The same CDR3 arises from other DNA sequences in this sample as well. The gene calls are TRBV5-4 and TRBJ2-5; TRBD1 is a possible D gene (5 bases). This CDR3 has 13 residues. The germline V and J ends were trimmed by 4 bases and 3 bases, with 10 bases remaining between them. The V gene's germline CDR1 is SGHNT and CDR2 YYREEE (reference sequence). CDR3 DNA: TGTGCCAGCAGCCTTGACAGAAAAGAGACCCAGTACTTC. It yields the protein CASSLDRKETQYF.

This clone was observed a few times. This sequence joins TRBV5-4 and TRBJ2-2; 8 nucleotides match TRBD2. The CDR3 sequence is 17 residues long. The germline V gene encodes CDR1 SGHNT and CDR2 YYREEE (reference sequence). V shed 4 bases, J shed 2 bases, and the junction held 10 bases outside the gene matches. The CDR3 reads CASSIGPGRANTGELFF. The CDR3 DNA sequence: TGTGCCAGCAGCATTGGTCCCGGGAGGGCCAACACCGGGGAGCTGTTTTTT.

This clone showed up just a few times. As DNA, the CDR3 is TGTGCCAGCAGGTCGGACAGGGGGAGCTACGAGCAGTACTTC. Its protein is CASRSDRGSYEQYF. The gene calls are TRBV6-1 and TRBJ2-7, with TRBD1 matching 10 bases. Germline V gene data show CDR1 as MNHNS and CDR2 as SASEGT. The CDR3 spans 14 residues. V shed 6 bases and J 3 bases; nucleotides not matched to a gene: 5.

The CDR3 loop is CASSLFPAGEQFF. CDR3 nucleotides: TGTGCCAGCAGTTTATTTCCAGCAGGAGAGCAGTTCTTC. This rearrangement joins TRBV27 to TRBJ2-1; D is unclear. The CDR3 spans 13 residues. V was clipped by 1 base and J by 10 bases, with 11 bases between them. Germline V gene lookup returns CDR1 MNHEY and CDR2 SMNVEV (reference sequence).

This chain uses TRBV2 with TRBJ1-2; 12 bases align to TRBD1. V was clipped by 3 bases and J by 4 bases; unmatched bases: 6. Looked up from germline, CDR1 is SNHLY and CDR2 is FYNNEI. The CDR3 sequence is 16 residues long. The CDR3: CASSEGQGALGYGYTF. CDR3 nucleotide sequence: TGTGCCAGCAGTGAGGGACAGGGGGCGTTGGGCTATGGCTACACCTTC.

The gene calls are TRBV27 and TRBJ2-1; TRBD2 agrees at 7 bases. The length of the CDR3 is 16 residues. Germline V gene sequence: CDR1 MNHEY, CDR2 SMNVEV (reference sequence). V gave up 3 bases and J gave up 2 bases; unmatched junction bases: 7. The CDR3 protein is CASSFRPSGTYNEQFF. In DNA, the CDR3 is TGTGCCAGCAGTTTCCGCCCTAGCGGAACCTACAATGAGCAGTTCTTC.

This chain links TRBV19 with TRBJ2-4; D may be TRBD1 (6 bases). Germline values: CDR1 LNHDA, CDR2 SQIVND (reference sequence). The V and J ends lost 7 bases and 1 base respectively, with 14 bases between them. CDR3 length equals 15 residues. CDR3 sequence: CASKSLGAAKNIQYF. CDR3 nucleotide sequence: TGTGCCAGTAAATCGTTGGGGGCTGCCAAAAACATTCAGTACTTC.

This clone was observed at least ten times. The J gene is TRBJ1-1, the V gene TRBV6-5; D is unresolved. This CDR3 contains 12 residues. Germline CDR1 reads MNHEY; CDR2 reads SVGAGI. V was pared by 8 bases and J by 1 base, with 8 bases between. In nucleotides, the CDR3 is TGTGCCAGCGTGAGAGGGAACACTGAAGCTTTCTTT. Translated: CASVRGNTEAFF.

This clone showed up just a few times. The rearrangement joins TRBV28 to TRBJ1-5; D possibly corresponds to TRBD1 (6 bases). This CDR3 is 16 amino acids long. CDR1 is MDHEN, CDR2 SYDVKM, per germline. Trimming removed 5 bases from V and 6 bases from J, with 20 bases in between. CDR3 region: CASSLDSGQPTQPQHF. CDR3 nucleotide sequence: TGTGCCAGCAGTCTCGACTCAGGACAGCCTACTCAGCCCCAGCATTTT.

J is TRBJ2-4 and V is TRBV14; D gene unclear. Germline loops: CDR1 SGHDN, CDR2 FVKESK. Between the trimmed V and J ends, which lost 0 bases and 3 bases, there was a span of 12 bases. The CDR3 totals 16 residues. This CDR3 is CASSQDVLFGKNIQYF. CDR3 nucleotide sequence: TGTGCCAGCAGCCAAGATGTGTTGTTCGGCAAAAACATTCAGTACTTC.